The sequence of this TCR beta chain was determined in a study of CD8 T cells in ankylosing spondylitis. The sample holds a few counts of this clonotype. Germline CDR1 reads DFQATT; CDR2 reads SNEGSKA (reference sequence). The V and J ends lost 0 bases and 3 bases respectively, with 7 bases between them. The CDR3 runs to 13 residues. One entry per CDR3 protein, called by TCRdb with MiXCR from the 5' RACE reads. The repertoire holds 200,000 to 300,000 distinct CDR3 sequences, with 30% to 35% as singletons. Sequencing input: blood, either unsorted or a sorted T cell fraction (not recorded which). The V and J genes are TRBV20-1 and TRBJ2-3; D unresolved. The receptor was derived from a male donor with ankylosing spondylitis or in good health (not recorded which). The CDR3 region is CSARDTATDTQYF. The CDR3 nucleotides are TGCAGTGCTAGAGATACGGCAACAGATACGCAGTATTTT.